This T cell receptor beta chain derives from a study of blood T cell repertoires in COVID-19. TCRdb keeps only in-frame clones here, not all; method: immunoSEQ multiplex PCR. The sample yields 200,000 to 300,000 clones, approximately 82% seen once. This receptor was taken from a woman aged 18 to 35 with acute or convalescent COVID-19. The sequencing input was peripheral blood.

CDR3 DNA: TGTGCCAGTAGTATAGAAAGCGGGTCAAGCTCCTACAATGAGCAGTTCTTC. Residues: CASSIESGSSSYNEQFF. The rearrangement joins TRBV19 to TRBJ2-1, with D possibly matching TRBD2 (6 bases). Germline V lookup: CDR1 LNHDA, CDR2 SQIVND (reference sequence). Between the trimmed V and J ends, which lost 0 bases and 0 bases, there was a span of 12 bases. The CDR3 has 17 residues.